This T cell receptor (beta chain) came from a study of T cell therapy after organ transplantation. Study-level information: 20 to 29 weeks after therapy completion, long-term post-therapy blood was collected.

CDR3 length: 15 residues. CDR1 SGHDT and CDR2 YYEEEE come from the germline V gene. V lost 4 bases, J lost 4 bases, and 16 bases lay in between. The method was immunoSEQ multiplex PCR; TCRdb's version includes in-frame clones alone and lacks a portion of them. This sample yields approximately 15,000 clones, of which 65% to 90% are seen a single time; roughly 28% belongs to the top ten. This sample's time point: 20-29 weeks after completion of therapy. Patients were solid-organ transplant recipients with drug-resistant or recurrent cytomegalovirus. This clone was recorded only once. Its antigen is undetermined.

The source of this sequence is a human patient who had received a solid organ transplant and had CMV disease. Some T cells may be transferred from the graft donor. The specimen was CD8+ T cells from blood, collected after autologous CMV-specific T cell therapy. The chain joins TRBV5-6 to TRBJ2-3; tentative D call: TRBD1 (6 bases). CDR3 coding DNA: TGTGCCAGCAGCCAGACCCAGGGGAGCCCAGATACGCAGTATTTT. Translation gives CASSQTQGSPDTQYF.